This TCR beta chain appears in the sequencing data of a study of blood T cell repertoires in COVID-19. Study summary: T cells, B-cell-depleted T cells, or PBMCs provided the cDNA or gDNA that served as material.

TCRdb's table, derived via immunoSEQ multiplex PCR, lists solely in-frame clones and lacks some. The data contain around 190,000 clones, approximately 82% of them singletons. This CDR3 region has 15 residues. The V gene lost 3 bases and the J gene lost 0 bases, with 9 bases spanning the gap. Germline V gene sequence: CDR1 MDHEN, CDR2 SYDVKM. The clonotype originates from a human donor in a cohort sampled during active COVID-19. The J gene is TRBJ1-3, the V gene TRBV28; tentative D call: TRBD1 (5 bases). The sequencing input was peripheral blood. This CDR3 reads CASSLGGSSGNTIYF. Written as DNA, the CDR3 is TGTGCCAGCAGTTTGGGGGGATCCTCTGGAAACACCATATATTTT.